A selection of T cell receptor beta chains follows, all from one sample in a study of blood T cell repertoires in COVID-19. The data were produced by immunoSEQ multiplex PCR, yet TCRdb's version contains in-frame clones alone and is incomplete. The sample holds about 200,000 clones, around 80% seen once. Sequencing was done on a sample of peripheral blood. The origin of the receptors is a human donor in a cohort sampled during active COVID-19. Each CDR3 is given with its conserved first and last residue. D genes are given only for firm matches. Clone sizes are given selectively: once, few, many, or a class where the clone is expanded.

d_gene,v_gene,abundance,j_gene,CDR3aa,CDR3nt
TRBD1,TRBV2,-,TRBJ2-7,CASRRQGPSYEQYF,TGTGCCAGCAGAAGACAGGGGCCCTCTTACGAGCAGTACTTC
TRBD2,TRBV6-1,-,TRBJ2-7,CASSEILAAYEQYF,TGTGCCAGCAGTGAAATTCTAGCGGCATACGAGCAGTACTTC
-,TRBV10-3,-,TRBJ1-5,CAISDRSENQPQHF,TGTGCCATCAGTGACAGGTCAGAAAATCAGCCCCAGCATTTT
TRBD2,TRBV20-1,-,TRBJ2-1,CSASQREGRSEQFF,TGCAGTGCTAGTCAGCGGGAGGGCCGTAGTGAGCAGTTCTTC
TRBD1,TRBV5-1,few,TRBJ1-1,CASSLRTGRYTEAFF,TGCGCCAGCAGCTTAAGGACAGGGAGGTACACTGAAGCTTTCTTT
-,TRBV5-5,-,TRBJ1-4,CASSLGSGAGGEKLFF,TGTGCCAGCAGCTTGGGGAGTGGGGCAGGCGGCGAAAAACTGTTTTTT
TRBD1,TRBV2,-,TRBJ2-3,CASNQGAIDTDTQYF,TGTGCCAGCAATCAGGGGGCCATCGACACAGATACGCAGTATTTT
-,TRBV19,-,TRBJ2-5,CASSIRLSLQETQYF,TGTGCCAGTAGTATCCGACTCTCCCTCCAAGAGACCCAGTACTTC
-,TRBV7-2,-,TRBJ2-3,CASSLGAHRGTDTQYF,TGTGCCAGCAGCTTAGGGGCCCATAGAGGGACAGATACGCAGTATTTT
TRBD1,TRBV7-9,-,TRBJ2-5,CASGGQGRQETQYF,TGTGCCAGCGGTGGACAGGGTCGCCAAGAGACCCAGTACTTC
TRBD1,TRBV10-3,-,TRBJ2-3,CAISEPGDRGTDTQYF,TGTGCCATCAGCGAGCCTGGGGACAGGGGCACAGATACGCAGTATTTT
-,TRBV4-1,few,TRBJ2-2,CASSQRTVLNTGELFF,TGCGCCAGCAGCCAGCGGACAGTTTTGAACACCGGGGAGCTGTTTTTT
TRBD1,TRBV5-1,-,TRBJ2-2,CASSVTGGKNTGELFF,TGCGCCAGCAGCGTGACAGGGGGAAAGAACACCGGGGAGCTGTTTTTT
-,TRBV5-5,-,TRBJ1-5,CASRSTVGNQPQHF,TGTGCCAGCCGCTCGACAGTTGGCAATCAGCCCCAGCATTTT
-,TRBV4-1,-,TRBJ2-2,CASSQGTVGLNTGELFF,TGCGCCAGCAGCCAAGGGACAGTCGGCCTGAACACCGGGGAGCTGTTTTTT
-,TRBV5-1,few,TRBJ1-1,CASSLLTGNTEAFF,TGCGCCAGCAGCTTGCTGACAGGAAACACTGAAGCTTTCTTT
TRBD1,TRBV18,few,TRBJ1-1,CASSPGQGTEAFF,TGTGCCAGCTCACCGGGACAGGGGACTGAAGCTTTCTTT
TRBD1,TRBV7-9,-,TRBJ1-2,CASSLSRGLWDYGYTF,TGTGCCAGCAGCTTAAGCAGGGGGCTGTGGGACTATGGCTACACCTTC
TRBD1,TRBV6-5,-,TRBJ1-6,CASRGTGGQSPLHF,TGTGCCAGCAGGGGGACAGGGGGGCAGTCACCCCTCCACTTT
TRBD2,TRBV18,-,TRBJ2-7,CASSPPLAGGVSYEQYF,TGTGCCAGCTCACCACCTCTAGCGGGAGGGGTATCCTACGAGCAGTACTTC
TRBD1,TRBV5-1,-,TRBJ2-1,CASRTGVAYNEQFF,TGCGCCAGCAGAACAGGGGTCGCCTACAATGAGCAGTTCTTC